The 31 T cell receptor gamma chains below come from one sample, sequenced in a study of gammadelta T cells in human blood. TCRdb processed the RT-PCR reads again with the CATT caller. The data show under 200 gamma-chain clones, with 60% to 80% seen just once and less than 70% held by the top ten. The sample consisted of non-Vgamma9Vdelta2 gamma-delta T cells from fetal blood. These receptors were taken from a human fetus.

Concerning this clone itself: The protein that TCRdb holds for this DNA derives from a much larger clone and differs from the translated DNA at residue 3, which likely indicates a read error; the protein shown here is translated from the DNA. This sequence joins TRGV10 and TRGJP1. TRGV10 carries the ORF label, with uncertain function. The CDR3 has 15 amino acids. DNA of the CDR3: TGTGCTTCGTGGGATTCCCATACCACTGGTTGGTTCAAGATATTT. Protein sequence: CASWDSHTTGWFKIF.

This clone was counted only a few times. With only one base between it and a far larger clone, this is likely a read error. The chain carries TRGV10 and TRGJ1 or TRGJ2. TRGV10 counts as an open reading frame of uncertain function. There are 11 residues in the CDR3. The ends lost 9 bases at V and 2 bases at J; junction bases unmatched: 2. The CDR3 protein is CAACDYYKKLF. DNA of the CDR3: TGTGCTGCGTGTGATTATTATAAGAAACTCTTT.

This clone was counted between two and nine times. This likely reflects a read error, since a far larger clone is one base away. The chain uses TRGV10 and TRGJ1 or TRGJ2. TRGV10 is noted as an ORF with a role that remains uncertain. Losses at the gene ends were 8 bases for V and 5 bases for J; bases not matched to a gene: 4. The CDR3 spans 11 residues. CDR3: CAAWDHYKKLF. The CDR3 coding sequence is TGTGCTGCGTGGGATCATTATAAGAAACTCTTT.

By proportion, this clone is hyperexpanded (1% or more). The chain couples TRGV8 to TRGJP1. The CDR3 loop spans 13 amino acids. The J segment lost 3 bases and the V segment lost 2 bases, leaving 0 bases of the junction unmatched. Germline values: CDR1 VENAVY, CDR2 YDSYNSRV. CDR3 coding DNA: TGTGCCACCTGGGATACCACTGGTTGGTTCAAGATATTT. It specifies CATWDTTGWFKIF.

About this clone: The protein recorded in TCRdb matches a much larger clone and deviates from this DNA's translation at residue 6, suggesting a read error; the protein here is obtained by translating the DNA. The chain combines TRGV2 with TRGJ1 or TRGJ2. The CDR3 has 13 amino acids. Per germline, CDR1 EGSNGY and CDR2 YDSYNSKV. The junction had 8 bases not matched to a gene; V was cut back by 3 bases and J by 6 bases. The CDR3 nucleotides read TGTGCCACCTGGGACCACAGGGGTTATAAGAAACTCTTT. Translation: CATWDHRGYKKLF.

Concerning this clone: A far more abundant clone sits one base away, making this likely a read error. J is TRGJP and V is TRGV9. The germline gives CDR1 GITISATS, CDR2 ISYDGTV (reference sequence). This CDR3 is built from 16 residues. The CDR3 loop reads CAWWEVQELGKKIKVF. CDR3 DNA: TGTGCCTGGTGGGAGGTGCAAGAGTTGGGCAAAAAAATCAAGGTATTT.

This clone is hyperexpanded (1% or more) within its sample. The sample carries other DNA sequences with the same CDR3. The chain employs TRGV5 and TRGJ1 or TRGJ2. Per germline, CDR1 VINAFY and CDR2 YDVSNSKD. The ends lost 0 bases at V and 3 bases at J; junction bases unmatched: 5. This CDR3 contains 14 residues. The CDR3 sequence: CATWDRLSYYKKLF. The CDR3 nucleotides read TGTGCCACCTGGGACAGGCTGAGTTATTATAAGAAACTCTTT.

Of note for this clone: A far larger clone lies a single base away; this is likely a read error. Other nucleotide sequences in the sample specify the same CDR3. The chain uses TRGV5 and TRGJ1 or TRGJ2. V was pared by 1 base and J by 3 bases, with 6 bases of the junction left unmatched. The CDR3 extends over 14 amino acids. CDR1 is VINAFY and CDR2 is YDVSNSKD in the germline V gene. The CDR3 DNA reads as TGTGCCACCTGGGACAGACTGAGTTATTATAAGAAACTCTTT. Protein sequence: CATWDRLSYYKKLF.

As for this clone: A read error is the likely source, as a far larger clone sits one nucleotide away. Other nucleotide sequences in the sample specify the same CDR3. This chain joins TRGV9 and TRGJP. CDR1 is GITISATS and CDR2 is ISYDGTV in the germline V gene (reference sequence). The CDR3 is made up of 16 amino acids. The CDR3 sequence: CALWEVQELGKKIKVF. The CDR3 DNA sequence: TGTGCCTTATGGGAGGTGCAAGAGTTGGGCAAAAAAATCAAGGTATTT.

This clone turned up a few times. The protein TCRdb gives is from a much larger clone and does not agree with this DNA's translation at residue 4, likely a read error; the protein shown here comes from the DNA. The chain couples TRGV5 to TRGJ1 or TRGJ2. Germline V gene sequence: CDR1 VINAFY, CDR2 YDVSNSKD. The CDR3 loop spans 13 amino acids. The CDR3 nucleotides are TGTGCCACCCGGGACAGGCCGGGATATAAGAAACTCTTT. Amino acids: CATRDRPGYKKLF.

Concerning this clone itself: TCRdb lists the protein of a much larger clone for this DNA, which differs at residue 6, so this is likely a read error; the protein given here is translated from the DNA itself. The chain couples TRGV5 to TRGJP1. The CDR3 loop spans 12 amino acids. Per germline, CDR1 VINAFY and CDR2 YDVSNSKD. With V trimmed by 1 base and J by 9 bases, 2 bases remained unmatched. In DNA form, the CDR3 reads TGTGCCACCTGGGACAGTCGTTGGTTCAAGATATTT. It encodes CATWDSRWFKIF.

Regarding this clone: It is likely a read error: a sequence one base away is far more abundant. V gene TRGV9 combines with J gene TRGJP. The germline V gene has CDR1 GITISATS and CDR2 ISYDGTV (reference sequence). The CDR3 runs 16 residues. The chain's CDR3 is CALWEVQELCKKIKVF. CDR3 sequence (DNA): TGTGCCTTGTGGGAGGTGCAAGAGTTGTGCAAAAAAATCAAGGTATTT.

About this clone: A read error likely explains this, since a far larger clone differs by one base. Other nucleotide sequences in the sample specify the same CDR3. V is TRGV5 and J is TRGJ1 or TRGJ2. The J segment lost 7 bases and the V segment lost 1 base, leaving 7 bases of the junction unmatched. Looked up from germline, CDR1 is VINAFY and CDR2 is YDVSNSKD. The length of the CDR3 is 13 residues. CDR3 in amino acids: CATWDRPGYKKLF. The DNA for the CDR3 is TGTGCCACCTGGGACAGACCGGGATATAAGAAACTCTTT.

The count of this clone is one. A far larger clone is only one base removed, so a read error is likely. The sample carries other DNA sequences with the same CDR3. V and J are TRGV5 and TRGJ1 or TRGJ2. The CDR3 sequence is 10 residues long. In germline, CDR1 is VINAFY, CDR2 YDVSNSKD. DNA of the CDR3: TGTGCCACCCGCTATTATAAGAAACTATTT. Translated, it gives CATRYYKKLF.

This clone was found a few times. A far larger clone is off by one base, so a read error is likely. The chain employs TRGV4 and TRGJP1. The CDR3 is 13 amino acids. The germline CDR1 and CDR2 sequences are EGSTGY and YDSYTSSV. The CDR3 DNA follows: TGTGCCACCCGGGATGGCACTGGTTGGTTCAAGATATTT. This sequence encodes CATRDGTGWFKIF.

A remark on this clone: A far larger clone is a single base away, which makes a read error likely. V and J are TRGV3 and TRGJ1 or TRGJ2. Germline V lookup: CDR1 VTNTFY, CDR2 YDVSTARD (reference sequence). After removal of 5 bases from V and 4 bases from J, the junction contained 5 bases not matched to a gene. The CDR3 covers 12 residues. CDR3 nucleotides: TGTGCCACCTGGGCGAACTATTATAAGAAACTCTTT. It specifies CATWANYYKKLF.

Comment on this clone: The translation of this DNA and the TCRdb protein of a much larger clone differ at residue 3, probably owing to a read error; the protein shown here is translated from the DNA. V usage is TRGV4 and J usage is TRGJP1. Germline V gives CDR1 EGSTGY, CDR2 YDSYTSSV. The CDR3 runs 13 residues. The CDR3, as DNA: TGTGCCGCCTGGGATGGCACTGGTTGGTTCAAGATATTT. Residues: CAAWDGTGWFKIF.

Turning to this clone: The likely explanation is a read error, given a far larger clone one base away. The rearrangement joins TRGV2 to TRGJP2. This CDR3 comprises 12 residues. Germline assignment: CDR1 EGSNGY and CDR2 YDSYNSKV. Trimming took 4 bases from V and 8 from J; bases not matched to a gene: 4. DNA of the CDR3: TGTGCCACCTGGGAAGTCGATTGGATCAAGACGTTT. It yields the protein CATWEVDWIKTF.

The table lists this clone with a few counts. The protein given by TCRdb reflects a much larger clone and differs at residue 4 from this DNA's translation, likely from a read error; the protein shown is the DNA's translation. The chain carries TRGV5 and TRGJ1 or TRGJ2. Germline V lookup: CDR1 VINAFY, CDR2 YDVSNSKD. The CDR3 loop spans 12 amino acids. CDR3 sequence (DNA): TGTGCCACCTTGGACAGTTATTATAAGAAACTCTTT. Translation: CATLDSYYKKLF.

This clone was counted once. This DNA's translation and the protein TCRdb lists, from a much larger clone, do not match at residue 5, likely due to a read error; the protein shown is translated from the DNA. The V and J genes are TRGV10 and TRGJ1 or TRGJ2. TRGV10 falls under the ORF class, with uncertain function. The CDR3 contains 13 residues. Losses at the gene ends were 8 bases for V and 2 bases for J; bases not matched to a gene: 7. The CDR3 reads CAAWESHYYKKLF. As DNA, the CDR3 is TGTGCTGCGTGGGAATCCCATTATTATAAGAAACTCTTT.

As regards this clone: This likely stems from a read error, as it lies one base from a far larger clone. The same CDR3 is also encoded by other DNA sequences in this sample. The chain has TRGV4 and TRGJP1. V gave up 1 base and J gave up 5 bases; unmatched junction bases: 1. Looked up from germline, CDR1 is EGSTGY and CDR2 is YDSYTSSV. This CDR3 region has 13 residues. This chain's CDR3 is CATWDGTGWFKIF. CDR3 in DNA: TGTGCCACCTGGGATGGTACTGGTTGGTTCAAGATATTT.

A note on this clone: The protein given by TCRdb reflects a much larger clone and differs at residue 3 from this DNA's translation, likely from a read error; the protein shown is the DNA's translation. The V and J genes are TRGV5 and TRGJ1 or TRGJ2. There are 13 residues in the CDR3. Germline assignment: CDR1 VINAFY and CDR2 YDVSNSKD. This CDR3 reads CAPWDRPYYKKLF. The CDR3 DNA reads TGTGCCCCCTGGGACAGGCCGTATTATAAGAAACTCTTT.

As concerns this clone: This DNA's translation and the protein TCRdb lists, from a much larger clone, do not match at residue 4, likely due to a read error; the protein shown is translated from the DNA. The rearrangement joins TRGV10 to TRGJP1. TRGV10 counts as an open reading frame of uncertain function. Trimming took 9 bases from V and 3 from J; bases not matched to a gene: 5. The CDR3 covers 13 residues. The DNA of the CDR3 is TGTGCTGCGTGTGATTCCACTGGTTGGTTCAAGATATTT. This sequence encodes CAACDSTGWFKIF.

As concerns this clone: TCRdb's entry gives the protein of a much larger clone, which mismatches this DNA's translation at residue 7, likely from a read error; the protein reported here is translated from the DNA. This chain links TRGV3 with TRGJ1 or TRGJ2. V trimming: 0 bases; J trimming: 3 bases; junction bases outside the gene matches: 2. The CDR3 runs 13 residues. The germline V gene encodes CDR1 VTNTFY and CDR2 YDVSTARD (reference sequence). CDR3 loop: CATWDRLYYKKLF. CDR3 sequence (DNA): TGTGCCACCTGGGACAGGCTTTATTATAAGAAACTCTTT.

This clone appeared a single time. A read error likely explains why the TCRdb protein, taken from a much larger clone, differs from this DNA's translation at residue 3; the protein shown is translated from the DNA. V and J are TRGV5 and TRGJP2. Per germline, CDR1 VINAFY and CDR2 YDVSNSKD. The CDR3 loop spans 12 amino acids. The CDR3 spells CAPWEVDWIKTF. The CDR3, as DNA: TGTGCCCCCTGGGAGGTCGATTGGATCAAGACGTTT.

The sample holds a few counts of this clone. The protein recorded in TCRdb matches a much larger clone and deviates from this DNA's translation at residue 11, suggesting a read error; the protein here is obtained by translating the DNA. J is TRGJ1 or TRGJ2 and V is TRGV4. This CDR3 is built from 13 residues. CDR1 is EGSTGY and CDR2 is YDSYTSSV in the germline V gene. This chain's CDR3 is CATWDPLYYKNLF. The DNA of the CDR3 is TGTGCCACCTGGGATCCCCTTTATTATAAGAACCTCTTT.

Remarks on this clone: The protein given by TCRdb reflects a much larger clone and differs at residue 2 from this DNA's translation, likely from a read error; the protein shown is the DNA's translation. The rearrangement joins TRGV5 to TRGJ1 or TRGJ2. CDR3 length: 13 residues. Germline CDR1 is VINAFY and CDR2 is YDVSNSKD. CDR3 sequence: CTTWDRRAYKKLF. CDR3 sequence (DNA): TGTACCACCTGGGACAGGCGGGCTTATAAGAAACTCTTT.

By frequency in the sample, this clone is large (0.1 to 1%). The chain couples TRGV2 to TRGJP2. The J segment lost 6 bases and the V segment lost 1 base, leaving 2 bases of the junction unmatched. Germline CDR1 and CDR2: EGSNGY and YDSYNSKV. CDR3 length equals 13 residues. CDR3 in DNA: TGTGCCACCTGGGACGGTGGTGATTGGATCAAGACGTTT. Its translation: CATWDGGDWIKTF.

This clone is deemed large. This chain connects TRGV5 to TRGJ1 or TRGJ2. The V gene end was trimmed by 2 bases and the J gene end by 0 bases; junction bases not matched to a gene: 7. The CDR3 is 15 amino acids. Germline values: CDR1 VINAFY, CDR2 YDVSNSKD. The CDR3 protein is CATWDTFSNYYKKLF. The CDR3 coding sequence is TGTGCCACCTGGGACACATTCTCGAATTATTATAAGAAACTCTTT.

A note on this clone: The TCRdb protein comes from a much larger clone and disagrees with this DNA's translation at residue 6, likely due to a read error; the protein given here is derived from the DNA. The rearrangement joins TRGV10 to TRGJP1. TRGV10 is an open reading frame whose function is uncertain. The CDR3 has 13 amino acids. V dropped 8 bases and J dropped 4; count of bases not matched to a gene: 5. The CDR3, as DNA: TGTGCTGCGTGGGATTACACTGGTTGGTTCAAGATATTT. Its translation: CAAWDYTGWFKIF.

This clone was recorded only once. The amino acid sequence in TCRdb belongs to a much larger clone and departs from this DNA's translation at residue 4, likely a sequencing read error; the sequence shown is translated from the DNA. The chain couples TRGV10 to TRGJ1 or TRGJ2. TRGV10 is flagged as an ORF with uncertain function. This CDR3 has 13 residues. Unmatched junction bases numbered 9, after V lost 10 bases and J lost 2 bases. Written as DNA, the CDR3 is TGTGCTGCGTTGGATTCCCATTATTATAAGAAACTCTTT. This encodes CAALDSHYYKKLF.